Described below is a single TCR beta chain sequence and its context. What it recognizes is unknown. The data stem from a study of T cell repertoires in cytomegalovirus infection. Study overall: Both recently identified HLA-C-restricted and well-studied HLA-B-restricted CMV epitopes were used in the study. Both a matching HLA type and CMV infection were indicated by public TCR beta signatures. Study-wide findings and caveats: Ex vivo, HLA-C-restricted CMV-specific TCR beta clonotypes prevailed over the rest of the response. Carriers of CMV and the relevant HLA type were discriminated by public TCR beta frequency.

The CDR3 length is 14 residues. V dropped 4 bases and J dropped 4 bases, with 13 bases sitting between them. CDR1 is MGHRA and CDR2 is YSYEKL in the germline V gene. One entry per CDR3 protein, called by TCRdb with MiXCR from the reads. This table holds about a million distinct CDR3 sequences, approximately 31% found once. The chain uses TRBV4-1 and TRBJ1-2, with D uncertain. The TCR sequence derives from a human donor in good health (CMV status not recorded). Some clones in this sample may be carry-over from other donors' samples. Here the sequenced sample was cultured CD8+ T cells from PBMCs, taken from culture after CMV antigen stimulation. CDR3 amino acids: CASSPKRSLYGYTF. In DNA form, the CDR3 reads TGCGCCAGCAGCCCTAAGCGGAGTCTCTATGGCTACACCTTC.